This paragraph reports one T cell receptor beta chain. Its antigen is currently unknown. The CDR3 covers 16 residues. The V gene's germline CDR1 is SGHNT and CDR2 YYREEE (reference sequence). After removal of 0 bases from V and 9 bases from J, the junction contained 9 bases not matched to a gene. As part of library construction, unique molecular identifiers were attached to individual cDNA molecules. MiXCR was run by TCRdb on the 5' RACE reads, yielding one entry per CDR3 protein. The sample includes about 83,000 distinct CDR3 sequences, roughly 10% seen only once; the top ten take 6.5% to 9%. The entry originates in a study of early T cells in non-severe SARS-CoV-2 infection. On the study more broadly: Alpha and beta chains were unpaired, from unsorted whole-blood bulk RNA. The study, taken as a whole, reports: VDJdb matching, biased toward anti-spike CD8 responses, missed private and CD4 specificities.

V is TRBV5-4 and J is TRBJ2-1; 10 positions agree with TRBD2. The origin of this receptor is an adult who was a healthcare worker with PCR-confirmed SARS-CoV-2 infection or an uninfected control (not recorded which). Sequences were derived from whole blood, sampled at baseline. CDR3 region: CASSLAPASGSIEQFF. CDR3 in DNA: TGTGCCAGCAGCTTGGCCCCGGCTAGCGGGAGCATTGAGCAGTTCTTC.